These 19 T cell receptor beta chains share one sample of origin, sequenced in a study of cytomegalovirus exposure and HLA in healthy donors. Clones were sequenced by immunoSEQ multiplex PCR, and TCRdb holds only the in-frame ones, with some missing. The sample has 70,000 to 90,000 clones, over 80% seen once. Material for sequencing was PBMCs. These receptors all come from a man younger than 40 in good health and CMV-seronegative.

This rearrangement joins TRBV2 to TRBJ2-6, with 8 bases identical to TRBD2. After removal of 3 bases from V and 2 bases from J, the junction contained 3 bases not matched to a gene. Germline V lookup: CDR1 SNHLY, CDR2 FYNNEI. This CDR3 comprises 16 residues. Here the CDR3 reads CASSDLRGAGANVLTF. The CDR3 coding sequence is TGTGCCAGCAGTGATCTGCGGGGGGCTGGGGCCAACGTCCTGACTTTC.

CDR3 in amino acids: CAVEGASGYTF. The CDR3 region has the DNA TGTGCCGTGGAGGGGGCGAGTGGCTACACCTTC. This sequence joins TRBV6-6 and TRBJ1-2, with 7 bases identical to TRBD1. Germline V gene lookup returns CDR1 MNHNY and CDR2 SVGAGI (reference sequence). Trimming removed 11 bases from V and 7 bases from J; junction bases left unmatched: 7. This CDR3 spans 11 amino acids.

This sequence joins TRBV19 and TRBJ2-1; perhaps TRBD2 as D (6 bases). The CDR3 length is 15 residues. CDR1 is LNHDA and CDR2 is SQIVND in the germline V gene (reference sequence). Trimming left V 4 bases short and J 1 base short, with 11 bases between. CDR3 coding DNA: TGTGCCAGTAGTAACGGGGAGGCTTCCTACAATGAGCAGTTCTTC. Amino acid sequence: CASSNGEASYNEQFF. The whole variable domain, filled in from reference TRBV19 and TRBJ2-1, reads DGGITQSPKYLFRKEGQNVTLSCEQNLNHDAMYWYRQDPGQGLRLIYYSQIVNDFQKGDIAEGYSVSREKKESFPLTVTSAQKNPTAFYLCASSNGEASYNEQFFGPGTRLTVL.

This clone has a handful of counts. The V and J genes are TRBV28 and TRBJ1-5, with D unresolved. Per the germline V gene, CDR1 is MDHEN and CDR2 is SYDVKM. Trimming pared 7 bases from V and 6 bases from J, leaving 10 bases between. This CDR3 has 12 residues. The CDR3 sequence is CASTADSQPQHF. The CDR3 DNA reads as TGTGCCAGCACCGCGGATTCTCAGCCCCAGCATTTT. Using reference TRBV28 and TRBJ1-5 for the parts outside the CDR3, the full variable domain is DVKVTQSSRYLVKRTGEKVFLECVQDMDHENMFWYRQDPGLGLRLIYFSYDVKMKEKGDIPEGYSVSREKKERFSLILESASTNQTSMYLCASTADSQPQHFGDGTRLSIL.

The CDR3 spells CASSPRTAEELFF. DNA for the CDR3: TGCGCCAGCAGCCCGAGAACCGCCGAGGAGCTGTTTTTT. The genes are TRBV5-1 and TRBJ2-2; D is uncertain. Germline V gene data show CDR1 as SGHRS and CDR2 as YFSETQ. Trimming cost V 4 bases and J 10 bases, with 14 bases left between them. The CDR3 runs to 13 residues. Full variable domain (remainder filled in from reference TRBV5-1 and TRBJ2-2): KAGVTQTPRYLIKTRGQQVTLSCSPISGHRSVSWYQQTPGQGLQFLFEYFSETQRNKGNFPGRFSGRQFSNSRSEMNVSTLELGDSALYLCASSPRTAEELFFGEGSRLTVL.

This chain links TRBV7-2 with TRBJ1-1; TRBD1 matches 7 bases. This CDR3 contains 14 residues. V trimming: 3 bases; J trimming: 5 bases; junction bases outside the gene matches: 6. Germline V lookup: CDR1 SGHTA, CDR2 FQGNSA. The CDR3 protein is CASSFRTGGTEAFF. The CDR3 DNA reads as TGTGCCAGCAGCTTCCGGACAGGCGGTACTGAAGCTTTCTTT.

V gene TRBV9 combines with J gene TRBJ2-7, with TRBD1 matching over 9 bases. CDR1 and CDR2 (germline): SGDLS, YYNGEE. After removal of 3 bases from V and 4 bases from J, the junction contained 2 bases not matched to a gene. The CDR3 spans 13 residues. The CDR3 loop reads CASSGGTGYEQYF. Here the CDR3 DNA reads TGTGCCAGCAGCGGGGGGACAGGGTACGAGCAGTACTTC.

The gene calls are TRBV9 and TRBJ1-2; 9 nucleotides align to TRBD1. From germline, CDR1 is SGDLS and CDR2 YYNGEE. The CDR3 has 16 residues. Germline trimming cut 4 bases from V and 8 bases from J; bases unmatched to any gene: 15. This chain's CDR3 is CASSTSGTGSSVGYTF. The CDR3 DNA follows: TGTGCCAGCAGCACCTCCGGGACAGGGTCCTCTGTCGGCTACACCTTC.

The rearrangement uses TRBV7-8 and TRBJ2-1; 14 nucleotides align to TRBD2. The V gene's germline CDR1 is SGHVS and CDR2 FQNEAQ. V was pared by 4 bases and J by 7 bases, with 3 bases of the junction left unmatched. CDR3 length equals 15 residues. CDR3 DNA: TGTGCCAGCAGCTCCGGGACTAGCGGGAGAAATGAGCAGTTCTTC. It encodes CASSSGTSGRNEQFF.

This chain connects TRBV4-2 to TRBJ1-5, with D unresolved. The CDR3 contains 17 residues. Germline CDR1 LGHNA, CDR2 YNFKEQ. V shed 0 bases and J shed 3 bases, with 15 bases lying between them. The CDR3 nucleotides are TGTGCCAGCAGCCAAGAAGGTTGGAGGCAGATCAATCAGCCCCAGCATTTT. This codes for CASSQEGWRQINQPQHF.

The CDR3 coding sequence is TGTGCCAGCAGTTCCGAGCGGACCCAGACCCAGTACTTC. It encodes CASSSERTQTQYF. The rearrangement joins TRBV6-1 to TRBJ2-5; perhaps TRBD2 as D (5 bases). V was trimmed by 5 bases and J by 6 bases, leaving 13 bases between them. Germline V gene lookup returns CDR1 MNHNS and CDR2 SASEGT. The CDR3 is 13 residues long.

This clone came up a few times. The chain links TRBV4-3 to TRBJ2-2; 9 positions match TRBD2. The CDR3 has 16 residues. V gave up 4 bases and J gave up 3 bases; unmatched junction bases: 6. Germline CDR1 is LGHNA and CDR2 is YSLEER. DNA of the CDR3: TGCGCCAGCAGCCCACAGACTAGCGGTGACACCGGGGAGCTGTTTTTT. Encoded protein: CASSPQTSGDTGELFF.

V and J are TRBV11-2 and TRBJ2-1; 8 bases fit TRBD2. The CDR3 has 15 amino acids. CDR1 is SGHAT, CDR2 FQNNGV, per germline. V shed 5 bases, J shed 3 bases, and the junction held 6 bases outside the gene matches. CDR3 DNA: TGTGCCAGCAGCCTCACGGGGGGGTTCTACAATGAGCAGTTCTTC. Its translation is CASSLTGGFYNEQFF.

The chain is built from TRBV4-3 and TRBJ2-3; 7 positions match TRBD2. Germline assignment: CDR1 LGHNA and CDR2 YSLEER. This CDR3 has 16 amino acids. Losses at the gene ends were 1 base for V and 5 bases for J; bases not matched to a gene: 9. CDR3 region: CASSQATAGVIDTQYF. The CDR3 nucleotides read TGCGCCAGCAGCCAAGCAACGGCGGGAGTGATAGATACGCAGTATTTT.

J is TRBJ2-3 and V is TRBV27; 11 bases are a match to TRBD2. This CDR3 has 16 residues. The V gene's germline CDR1 is MNHEY and CDR2 SMNVEV (reference sequence). The ends lost 5 bases at V and 8 bases at J; junction bases unmatched: 12. For the CDR3, the DNA is TGTGCCAGCAGTCCGTCTAGCGGGGGGACGCGATTTACGCAGTATTTT. Translation gives CASSPSSGGTRFTQYF.

The chain uses TRBV6-5 and TRBJ2-4, with D uncertain. Trimming removed 6 bases at V and 1 base at J, with 7 bases between. The CDR3 is 13 amino acids. The germline gives CDR1 MNHEY, CDR2 SVGAGI. Written as DNA, the CDR3 is TGTGCCAGCAGCCTCGGTGCCAAAAACATTCAGTACTTC. Protein: CASSLGAKNIQYF.

The CDR3: CASRKKREGGELFF. The CDR3 bases are TGTGCCAGCAGAAAAAAGCGGGAAGGCGGGGAGCTGTTTTTT. This rearrangement joins TRBV7-9 to TRBJ2-2; 7 positions agree with TRBD2. After removal of 6 bases from V and 7 bases from J, the junction contained 8 bases not matched to a gene. Germline CDR1 is SEHNR and CDR2 is FQNEAQ (reference sequence). The CDR3 runs 14 residues. The variable domain in full, completed from reference TRBV7-9 and TRBJ2-2, reads DTGVSQNPRHKITKRGQNVTFRCDPISEHNRLYWYRQTLGQGPEFLTYFQNEAQLEKSRLLSDRFSAERPKGSFSTLEIQRTEQGDSAMYLCASRKKREGGELFFGEGSRLTVL.

The chain uses TRBV4-1 and TRBJ2-2, with D possibly being TRBD2 (6 bases). The CDR3 length is 17 residues. The germline gives CDR1 MGHRA, CDR2 YSYEKL. The V end lost 4 bases, the J end lost 0 bases, and 15 bases lay between the germline ends. CDR3 in amino acids: CASSLRYSGANTGELFF. CDR3 nucleotides: TGCGCCAGCAGCCTTAGATATAGCGGAGCGAACACCGGGGAGCTGTTTTTT.

The chain couples TRBV7-2 to TRBJ2-7, with 12 positions matching TRBD1. In germline, CDR1 is SGHTA, CDR2 FQGNSA. J was trimmed by 6 bases and V by 0 bases; bases with no gene match: 9. This CDR3 comprises 17 residues. This CDR3 reads CASSLALDGTGGFEQYF. CDR3 sequence (DNA): TGTGCCAGCAGCTTAGCGCTCGATGGGACAGGGGGCTTCGAGCAGTACTTC.